A single sample gave rise to the 22 T cell receptor beta chains below, sequenced in a study of blood T cell repertoires in COVID-19. Assay used: immunoSEQ multiplex PCR; TCRdb lists only in-frame clones, some missing. The sample comprises hundreds of thousands of clones, approximately 85% of which are singletons, and roughly 12% rests with the top ten. The sequencing sample was made of peripheral blood. These receptors were collected from a woman aged 55-69 years with active or convalescent COVID-19.

This clone showed up just once. A read error may account for a junction end that differs from germline. V and J are TRBV5-6 and TRBJ1-2, with D unresolved. This CDR3 is 10 amino acids long. Germline CDR1 is SGHDT and CDR2 is YYEEEE. The CDR3 region has the DNA TGTGCCACAACGTCGCCGGGTAATTGGTTC. Protein sequence: CATTSPGNWF.

The chain links TRBV7-2 to TRBJ1-1, with 8 bases matching TRBD1. Germline CDR1 is SGHTA and CDR2 is FQGNSA. Trimming at V came to 4 bases and at J to 5 bases, leaving 3 bases not matched to a gene. The CDR3 has 13 residues. The CDR3 here is CASSSQGATEAFF. The CDR3 nucleotides are TGTGCCAGCAGCTCCCAGGGGGCTACTGAAGCTTTCTTT.

Only one count was recorded for this clone. The rearrangement joins TRBV4-3 to TRBJ1-3; a possible D gene is TRBD1 (6 bases). The CDR3 is 16 amino acids. Germline V gives CDR1 LGHNA, CDR2 YSLEER. V lost 4 bases, J lost 0 bases, and 13 bases lay in between. The CDR3 DNA is TGCGCCAGCAGCCCGTACCCAGGGGCCTCTGGAAACACCATATATTTT. Protein: CASSPYPGASGNTIYF.

The chain joins TRBV12-3 or TRBV12-4 to TRBJ2-2, with unresolved D. V was shortened by 5 bases and J by 3 bases, with 4 bases between the two germline ends. This CDR3 comprises 12 residues. CDR3 sequence: CASSPDTGELFF. The CDR3 DNA reads as TGTGCCAGCAGTCCAGACACCGGGGAGCTGTTTTTT.

The chain is built from TRBV11-2 and TRBJ2-1; 10 bases fit TRBD2. The CDR3 length is 15 residues. The V gene's germline CDR1 is SGHAT and CDR2 FQNNGV. V lost 4 bases, J lost 2 bases, and 2 bases stayed unmatched. The CDR3 sequence is CASSYGLAAYNEQFF. CDR3 DNA: TGTGCCAGCAGCTATGGACTAGCGGCCTACAATGAGCAGTTCTTC.

The chain links TRBV9 to TRBJ1-2, with a weak D call TRBD1 (6 bases). CDR1 and CDR2 (germline): SGDLS, YYNGEE. The CDR3 runs 14 residues. Trimming left V 4 bases short and J 4 bases short, with 14 bases between. In nucleotides, the CDR3 is TGTGCCAGCAGCCCCCGGACAGACATCTATGGCTACACCTTC. This encodes CASSPRTDIYGYTF. The variable domain in full, completed from reference TRBV9 and TRBJ1-2, reads DSGVTQTPKHLITATGQRVTLRCSPRSGDLSVYWYQQSLDQGLQFLIQYYNGEERAKGNILERFSAQQFPDLHSELNLSSLELGDSALYFCASSPRTDIYGYTFGSGTRLTVV.

V usage is TRBV11-2 and J usage is TRBJ1-2; possible D gene TRBD1, 6 bases. Germline-derived CDR1 and CDR2 are SGHAT and FQNNGV. Trimming left V 5 bases short and J 3 bases short, with 13 bases between. This CDR3 comprises 14 residues. The CDR3 nucleotides are TGTGCCAGCAGCCGCTTAGAGGGGGACTATGGCTACACCTTC. Protein product: CASSRLEGDYGYTF.

V gene TRBV18 combines with J gene TRBJ2-7; a possible D gene is TRBD2 (6 bases). The germline V gene encodes CDR1 KGHSH and CDR2 LQKENI. This CDR3 contains 16 residues. The V end lost 0 bases, the J end lost 2 bases, and 14 bases lay between the germline ends. The CDR3, as DNA: TGTGCCAGCTCACCACCGGAAGGGCGACTAGCCTACGAGCAGTACTTC. It yields the protein CASSPPEGRLAYEQYF.

The rearrangement joins TRBV13 to TRBJ1-2; tentative D call: TRBD1 (5 bases). Trimming left V 5 bases short and J 5 bases short, with 15 bases between. Germline V gene lookup returns CDR1 PRHDT and CDR2 FYEKMQ (reference sequence). The CDR3 covers 14 residues. Written as DNA, the CDR3 is TGTGCCAGCAGCCAAAGGGCAGGGAGGTATGGCTACACCTTC. This encodes CASSQRAGRYGYTF.

The J gene is TRBJ2-3, the V gene TRBV10-3; TRBD2 matches at 12 bases. The CDR3 has 14 amino acids. Germline CDR1 is ENHRY and CDR2 is SYGVKD. V shed 5 bases and J 4 bases; nucleotides not matched to a gene: 1. CDR3 coding DNA: TGTGCCATCAGTCCTAGCGGGGGGGCAGATACGCAGTATTTT. Translated: CAISPSGGADTQYF.

The genes are TRBV5-1 and TRBJ2-2; tentative D call: TRBD2 (6 bases). Germline CDR1 SGHRS, CDR2 YFSETQ. The CDR3 spans 16 residues. With 3 bases removed from V and 1 base from J, the gap between germline ends came to 13 bases. CDR3 coding DNA: TGCGCCAGCAGCTGGACCGGGACTTGGAACACCGGGGAGCTGTTTTTT. This translates into CASSWTGTWNTGELFF. The complete variable domain, with remaining parts taken from reference TRBV5-1 and TRBJ2-2, reads KAGVTQTPRYLIKTRGQQVTLSCSPISGHRSVSWYQQTPGQGLQFLFEYFSETQRNKGNFPGRFSGRQFSNSRSEMNVSTLELGDSALYLCASSWTGTWNTGELFFGEGSRLTVL.

V and J are TRBV28 and TRBJ2-1; the D gene is possibly TRBD2 (6 bases). CDR3 length: 14 residues. CDR1 is MDHEN and CDR2 is SYDVKM in the germline V gene. V shed 1 base and J shed 9 bases, with 13 bases lying between them. The CDR3 region has the DNA TGTGCCAGCAGTTTATCGGTCATTAGCGGTGAGCAGTTCTTC. Its translation: CASSLSVISGEQFF.

V is TRBV29-1 and J is TRBJ1-4; TRBD1 aligns across 11 bases. V shed 4 bases, J shed 0 bases, and the junction held 7 bases outside the gene matches. Germline CDR1 and CDR2: SQVTM and ANQGSEA. CDR3 length equals 17 residues. CDR3 protein: CSVGGQGADATNEKLFF. For the CDR3, the DNA is TGCAGCGTTGGAGGACAGGGGGCCGATGCAACTAATGAAAAACTGTTTTTT.

The CDR3 loop is CASSPGTGMNIQYF. DNA of the CDR3: TGTGCCAGCAGCCCCGGGACAGGGATGAACATTCAGTACTTC. This chain connects TRBV7-9 to TRBJ2-4; TRBD1 matches at 9 bases. J lost 7 bases, V lost 5 bases, and 6 bases had no gene match. Germline V CDR1 and CDR2: SEHNR, FQNEAQ (reference sequence). There are 14 residues in the CDR3.

This chain uses TRBV30 with TRBJ2-3, with D possibly being TRBD2 (7 bases). Trimming left V 3 bases short and J 0 bases short, with 19 bases between. Germline loops: CDR1 GTSNPN, CDR2 SVGIG (reference sequence). This CDR3 comprises 17 residues. CDR3 in amino acids: CAWRRGGALRSTDTQYF. CDR3 in DNA: TGTGCCTGGAGGAGGGGGGGGGCGCTCCGAAGCACAGATACGCAGTATTTT.

The chain carries TRBV5-1 and TRBJ1-3; 8 nucleotides align to TRBD1. Germline assignment: CDR1 SGHRS and CDR2 YFSETQ. The CDR3 is made up of 15 amino acids. J was trimmed by 5 bases and V by 3 bases; bases with no gene match: 7. CDR3 bases: TGCGCCAGCAGCTCGACAGGGGCCGGTAGAAACACCATATATTTT. Its protein product is CASSSTGAGRNTIYF.

This clone has just a few counts. The rearrangement uses TRBV19 and TRBJ1-2, with 7 bases aligning to TRBD1. V shed 6 bases and J 2 bases; nucleotides not matched to a gene: 9. CDR3 length equals 15 residues. Germline CDR1 LNHDA, CDR2 SQIVND (reference sequence). CDR3 in DNA: TGTGCCAGTAGCACGCTCCCGGGACAGAACTATGGCTACACCTTC. Amino acids: CASSTLPGQNYGYTF.

This chain links TRBV11-3 with TRBJ2-2; 10 nucleotides agree with TRBD2. V was clipped by 5 bases and J by 6 bases; unmatched bases: 6. CDR1 is SGHNT and CDR2 is YENEEA in the germline V gene. The CDR3 has 15 residues. The CDR3 protein is CASSLGLAEAGELFF. Here the CDR3 DNA reads TGTGCCAGCAGCCTCGGACTAGCGGAAGCCGGGGAGCTGTTTTTT.

The chain joins TRBV7-2 to TRBJ1-5, with 8 bases that match TRBD1. The CDR3 is made up of 15 amino acids. CDR1 and CDR2 (germline): SGHTA, FQGNSA. V lost 5 bases to trimming and J lost 0 bases; unmatched junction nucleotides: 3. The CDR3 DNA reads as TGTGCCAGCAGCGCGGGACAGGTTAGCAATCAGCCCCAGCATTTT. Protein sequence: CASSAGQVSNQPQHF.

The J gene is TRBJ1-1, the V gene TRBV7-2, with TRBD1 identical over 9 bases. The trim removed 3 bases at V and 4 bases at J, leaving 6 bases unmatched. CDR1 is SGHTA and CDR2 is FQGNSA in the germline V gene. CDR3 size: 15 residues. The DNA of the CDR3 is TGTGCCAGCAGCTTCGGGACAGGGATACGCACTGAAGCTTTCTTT. Its protein product is CASSFGTGIRTEAFF.

The CDR3, as DNA: TGCGCCAGCAGCTTGGGAGGCGGCAGGGTTGGGACCGGGGAGCTGTTTTTT. Its protein product is CASSLGGGRVGTGELFF. The gene calls are TRBV5-1 and TRBJ2-2; possible D gene TRBD1, 5 bases. Trimming cost V 0 bases and J 5 bases, with 17 bases left between them. The CDR3 loop spans 17 amino acids. Germline V gives CDR1 SGHRS, CDR2 YFSETQ. Full variable domain (rest looked up from reference TRBV5-1 and TRBJ2-2): KAGVTQTPRYLIKTRGQQVTLSCSPISGHRSVSWYQQTPGQGLQFLFEYFSETQRNKGNFPGRFSGRQFSNSRSEMNVSTLELGDSALYLCASSLGGGRVGTGELFFGEGSRLTVL.

A note on this clone: The same CDR3 arises from other DNA sequences in this sample as well. The J gene is TRBJ1-2, the V gene TRBV12-3 or TRBV12-4; weak D call: TRBD1 (6 bases). This CDR3 comprises 12 residues. Trimming took off 8 bases at V and 1 base at J, with 8 bases between the two ends. The DNA of the CDR3 is TGTGCCAGCTCGGACAGTAACTATGGCTACACCTTC. Translating it yields CASSDSNYGYTF.